Given below is one T cell receptor (beta chain) in context. Its matching antigen is unknown. Sorted subsets were amplified in replicate PCRs using around 0.2 ug DNA, 25,000 to 30,000 T cell genomes. Study processing details: Junction-only sequences without quality scores came from ImmunoSEQ, so filtering differed. TCRdb's copy holds only in-frame clones and misses some; the assay was immunoSEQ multiplex PCR. The V and J calls and clone size are taken from that table; D and trimming were inferred from the DNA. The sample contains roughly 660,000 clones, less than 95% of which appear only once. The data derive from a study of shared clonotypes between healthy human individuals. Broader study findings: Naive subsets typically showed greater estimated richness than memory subsets.

CD8 memory combined CD45RO+ cells with CCR7-negative CD45RA+ TemRA cells. J was trimmed by 1 base and V by 3 bases; bases with no gene match: 7. The CDR3 contains 16 residues. Germline CDR1 reads SEHNR; CDR2 reads FQNEAQ (reference sequence). Sample: memory CD8+ T cells from PBMCs. Regarding subset: CD45RO+ cells pooled with CCR7-negative TemRA cells. The V and J genes are TRBV7-9 and TRBJ2-5, with 8 bases fitting TRBD1. The clonotype originates from a man between 18 and 29 years old in good health. Some clones in this sample may be carry-over from other donors' samples. The CDR3 DNA reads as TGTGCCAGCAGCTTCCCGGACAGGGCGAGCCAAGAGACCCAGTACTTC. Encoded protein: CASSFPDRASQETQYF. Full variable domain (missing parts from reference TRBV7-9 and TRBJ2-5): DTGVSQNPRHKITKRGQNVTFRCDPISEHNRLYWYRQTLGQGPEFLTYFQNEAQLEKSRLLSDRFSAERPKGSFSTLEIQRTEQGDSAMYLCASSFPDRASQETQYFGPGTRLLVL.